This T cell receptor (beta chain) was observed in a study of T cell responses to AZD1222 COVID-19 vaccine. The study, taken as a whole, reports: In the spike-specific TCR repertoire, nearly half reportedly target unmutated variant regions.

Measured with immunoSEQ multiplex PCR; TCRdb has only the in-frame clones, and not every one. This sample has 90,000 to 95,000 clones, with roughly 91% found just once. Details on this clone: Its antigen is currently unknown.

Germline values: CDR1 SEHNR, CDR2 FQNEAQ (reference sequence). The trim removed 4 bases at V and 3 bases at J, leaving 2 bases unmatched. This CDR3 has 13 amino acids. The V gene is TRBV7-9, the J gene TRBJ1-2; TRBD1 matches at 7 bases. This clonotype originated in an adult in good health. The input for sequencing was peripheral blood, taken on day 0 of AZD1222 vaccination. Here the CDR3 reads CASSSTGYYGYTF. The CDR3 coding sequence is TGTGCCAGCAGCTCGACAGGGTACTATGGCTACACCTTC.